This TCR beta chain was observed in a study of CD4 and CD8 cells across lung adenocarcinoma regions. Donors had localized lung adenocarcinoma, a non-small cell lung cancer. CDR3 length equals 14 residues. V lost 6 bases and J lost 10, with 21 bases in between. Per germline, CDR1 MNHEY and CDR2 SVGAGI. TCRdb reanalysed the PCR reads using MiXCR and keeps one entry per CDR3 protein. The sample gives some 10,000 distinct CDR3 sequences, around 42% of which show up once; 33% is in the top ten. This sequence originates from a male donor with lung adenocarcinoma. The CD4 and CD8 labels of this study may be unreliable. Material for sequencing was CD8+ T cells from the margin of a lung tumor. The rearrangement links TRBV6-5 to TRBJ1-1; TRBD1 is a possible D gene (5 bases). CDR3 sequence (DNA): TGTGCCAGCAGCTCCTCTGGGGCCGCCTGGGGAGCTTTCTTT. This gives the protein CASSSSGAAWGAFF.